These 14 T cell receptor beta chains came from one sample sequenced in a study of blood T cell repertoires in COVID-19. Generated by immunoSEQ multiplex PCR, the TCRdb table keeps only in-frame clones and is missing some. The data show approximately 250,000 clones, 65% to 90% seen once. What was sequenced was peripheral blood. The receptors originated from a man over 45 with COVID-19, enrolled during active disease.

The CDR3 sequence: CASSFIGLPLHF. The CDR3 nucleotides read TGTGCCAGCAGTTTTATTGGGCTACCCCTCCACTTT. The V call is TRBV28, the J call TRBJ1-6, with D unclear. The CDR3 runs 12 residues. V gave up 3 bases and J gave up 12 bases, with 9 bases separating them. Germline V CDR1 and CDR2: MDHEN, SYDVKM.

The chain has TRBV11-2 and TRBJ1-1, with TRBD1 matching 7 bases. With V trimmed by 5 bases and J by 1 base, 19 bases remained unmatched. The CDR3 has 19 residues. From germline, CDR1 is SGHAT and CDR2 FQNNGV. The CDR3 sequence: CASSTGQLITLLANTEAFF. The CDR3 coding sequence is TGTGCCAGCAGCACGGGACAGCTCATCACCCTGCTCGCGAACACTGAAGCTTTCTTT.

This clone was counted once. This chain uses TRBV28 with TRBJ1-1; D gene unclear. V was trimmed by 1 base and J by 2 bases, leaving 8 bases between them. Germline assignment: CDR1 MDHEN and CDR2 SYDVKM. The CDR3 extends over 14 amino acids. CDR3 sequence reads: CASSLLASNTEAFF. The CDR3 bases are TGTGCCAGCAGTTTATTGGCCAGTAACACTGAAGCTTTCTTT.

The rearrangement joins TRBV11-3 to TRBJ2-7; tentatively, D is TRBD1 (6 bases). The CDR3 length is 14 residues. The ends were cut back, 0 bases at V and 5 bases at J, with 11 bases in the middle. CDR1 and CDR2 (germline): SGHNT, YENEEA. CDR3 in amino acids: CASSLDSRGNEQYF. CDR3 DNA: TGTGCCAGCAGCTTAGATTCGAGGGGGAACGAGCAGTACTTC.

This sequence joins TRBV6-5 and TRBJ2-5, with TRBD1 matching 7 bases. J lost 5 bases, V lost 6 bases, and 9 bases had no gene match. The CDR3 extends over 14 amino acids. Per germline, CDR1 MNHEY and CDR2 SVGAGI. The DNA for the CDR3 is TGTGCCAGCAGCCCGGGACAGCTTGGGGAGACCCAGTACTTC. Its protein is CASSPGQLGETQYF.

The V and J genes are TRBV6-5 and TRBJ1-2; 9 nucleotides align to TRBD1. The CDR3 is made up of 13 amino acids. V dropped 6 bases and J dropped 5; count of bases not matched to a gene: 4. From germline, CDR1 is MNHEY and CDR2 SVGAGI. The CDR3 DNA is TGTGCCAGCAGGTTCGACAGGGGGTATGGCTACACCTTC. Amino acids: CASRFDRGYGYTF.

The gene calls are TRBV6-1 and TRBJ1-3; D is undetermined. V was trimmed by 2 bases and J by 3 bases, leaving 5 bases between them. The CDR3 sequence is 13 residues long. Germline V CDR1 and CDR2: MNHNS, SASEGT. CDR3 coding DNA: TGTGCCAGCAGTGAAAACTTTGGAAACACCATATATTTT. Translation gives CASSENFGNTIYF.

The CDR3 sequence: CASSSAGGGYGYTF. The CDR3 DNA follows: TGTGCCAGCAGCTCCGCGGGGGGCGGCTATGGCTACACCTTC. This chain joins TRBV28 and TRBJ1-2, with a possible D match to TRBD1 (6 bases). Germline V gene sequence: CDR1 MDHEN, CDR2 SYDVKM. The CDR3 covers 14 residues. V was shortened by 6 bases and J by 4 bases, with 15 bases between the two germline ends.

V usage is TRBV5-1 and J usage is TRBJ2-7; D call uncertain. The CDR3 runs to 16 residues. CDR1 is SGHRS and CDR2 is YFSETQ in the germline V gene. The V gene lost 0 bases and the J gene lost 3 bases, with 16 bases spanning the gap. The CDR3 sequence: CASSLGPALEDYEQYF. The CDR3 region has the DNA TGCGCCAGCAGCTTGGGTCCGGCTTTAGAGGACTACGAGCAGTACTTC.

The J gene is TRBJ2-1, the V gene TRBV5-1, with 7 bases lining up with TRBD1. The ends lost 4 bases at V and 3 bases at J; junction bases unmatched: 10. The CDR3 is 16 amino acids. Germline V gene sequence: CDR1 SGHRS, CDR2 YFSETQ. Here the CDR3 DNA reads TGCGCCAGCAGCCCGTGGACAGGTTTTAACTACAATGAGCAGTTCTTC. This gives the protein CASSPWTGFNYNEQFF.

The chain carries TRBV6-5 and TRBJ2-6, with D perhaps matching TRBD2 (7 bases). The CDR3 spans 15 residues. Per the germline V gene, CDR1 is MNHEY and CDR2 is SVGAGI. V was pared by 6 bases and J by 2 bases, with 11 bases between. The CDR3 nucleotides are TGTGCCAGCAGCAAAGGGGGGGCTGGGGCCAACGTCCTGACTTTC. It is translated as CASSKGGAGANVLTF.

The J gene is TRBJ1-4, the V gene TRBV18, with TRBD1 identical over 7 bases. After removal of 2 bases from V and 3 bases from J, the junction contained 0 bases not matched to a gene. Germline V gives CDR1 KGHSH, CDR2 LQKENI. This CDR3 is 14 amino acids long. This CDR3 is CASSPGTANEKLFF. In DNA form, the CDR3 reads TGTGCCAGCTCACCAGGGACAGCTAATGAAAAACTGTTTTTT.

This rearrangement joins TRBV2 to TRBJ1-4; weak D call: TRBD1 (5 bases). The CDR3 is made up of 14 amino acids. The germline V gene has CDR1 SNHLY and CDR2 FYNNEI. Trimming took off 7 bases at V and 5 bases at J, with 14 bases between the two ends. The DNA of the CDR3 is TGTGCCAGCAAAAGGGGCGAGTCGAATGAAAAACTGTTTTTT. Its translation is CASKRGESNEKLFF.

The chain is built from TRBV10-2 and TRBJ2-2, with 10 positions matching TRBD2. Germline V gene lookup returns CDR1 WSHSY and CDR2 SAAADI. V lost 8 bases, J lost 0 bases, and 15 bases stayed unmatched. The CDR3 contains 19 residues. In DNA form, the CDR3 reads TGCGCCAGCGCAAGATCCCGATATCTAGCGGGGGCGAACACCGGGGAGCTGTTTTTT. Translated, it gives CASARSRYLAGANTGELFF.